Presented here are 9 T cell receptor beta chains from one specimen sequenced in a study of T cell changes during pregnancy in multiple sclerosis. Produced via immunoSEQ multiplex PCR; TCRdb's table is partial and in-frame only. The repertoire holds 59,000 or so clones, about 90% seen once, with approximately 2.8% in the top ten. Sequencing used peripheral blood, obtained in the third trimester of pregnancy. The source of these receptors is a female donor in good health, enrolled as a control in a pregnancy study.

The rearrangement links TRBV10-3 to TRBJ2-5; D call uncertain. Germline-derived CDR1 and CDR2 are ENHRY and SYGVKD. V lost 0 bases and J 5 bases, leaving 4 bases between the germline ends. CDR3 size: 12 residues. The CDR3 DNA reads TGTGCCATCAGTGAGTCATCGGAGACCCAGTACTTC. This sequence encodes CAISESSETQYF.

V is TRBV4-2 and J is TRBJ2-5; TRBD1 agrees at 9 bases. This CDR3 has 15 amino acids. Germline-derived CDR1 and CDR2 are LGHNA and YNFKEQ. V lost 3 bases and J lost 2; bases outside the gene matches: 4. CDR3 residues: CASSHGDREQETQYF. Here the CDR3 DNA reads TGTGCCAGCAGCCATGGGGACAGGGAACAAGAGACCCAGTACTTC.

The chain carries TRBV7-2 and TRBJ2-7, with 7 bases that match TRBD2. The CDR3 spans 16 residues. CDR1 SGHTA and CDR2 FQGNSA come from the germline V gene. The junction had 10 bases not matched to a gene; V was cut back by 2 bases and J by 3 bases. CDR3 amino acids: CASSLIFGGSFYEQYF. CDR3 in DNA: TGTGCCAGCAGCTTAATTTTTGGCGGGAGCTTCTACGAGCAGTACTTC.

The DNA for the CDR3 is TGTGCCACCAGCAGAGATAAAGGTAGCGGTGAATTGGAGCAGTTCTTC. This encodes CATSRDKGSGELEQFF. This chain links TRBV15 with TRBJ2-1, with TRBD2 as a possible D gene (6 bases). Trimming pared 0 bases from V and 10 bases from J, leaving 19 bases between. The CDR3 runs 16 residues. Germline V CDR1 and CDR2: LNHNV, YYDKDF (reference sequence).

The gene calls are TRBV7-8 and TRBJ1-1; D not resolved. The V and J ends lost 1 base and 0 bases respectively, with 9 bases between them. This CDR3 contains 15 residues. Germline loops: CDR1 SGHVS, CDR2 FQNEAQ. CDR3 in amino acids: CASSLDSGVNTEAFF. The CDR3 nucleotides are TGTGCCAGCAGCTTAGATTCCGGGGTGAACACTGAAGCTTTCTTT.

CDR3 coding DNA: TGTGCCAGCAGGAGGGACAGGGGCCACACCTCACCCCTCCACTTT. It codes for CASRRDRGHTSPLHF. The chain is built from TRBV2 and TRBJ1-6, with 10 bases aligning to TRBD1. Losses at the gene ends were 6 bases for V and 10 bases for J; bases not matched to a gene: 9. The CDR3 is made up of 15 amino acids. Germline CDR1 and CDR2: SNHLY and FYNNEI.

The chain joins TRBV2 to TRBJ1-5; D remains ambiguous. The CDR3 length is 13 residues. In germline, CDR1 is SNHLY, CDR2 FYNNEI. The V end was cut by 7 bases, the J end by 3 bases, with 10 bases between. CDR3 bases: TGTGCCAGCAAACCTCAGATCAATCAGCCCCAGCATTTT. This sequence encodes CASKPQINQPQHF.

For the CDR3, the DNA is TGTGCCAGCAGTGGTAGGGGAGGGGTCTACAATGAGCAGTTCTTC. Amino acid sequence: CASSGRGGVYNEQFF. The rearrangement uses TRBV6-1 and TRBJ2-1, with 7 positions matching TRBD2. This CDR3 spans 15 amino acids. V dropped 4 bases and J dropped 3; count of bases not matched to a gene: 6. Germline values: CDR1 MNHNS, CDR2 SASEGT.

The chain recombines TRBV25-1 with TRBJ1-2; D gene ambiguous. The length of the CDR3 is 12 residues. Germline CDR1 and CDR2: MGHDK and SYGVNS. V was pared by 6 bases and J by 3 bases, with 8 bases between. DNA for the CDR3: TGTGCCAGCAGACGACAAGACTATGGCTACACCTTC. It codes for CASRRQDYGYTF.